Listed below are T cell receptor beta chains from one sample, sequenced in a study of glioma-infiltrating T cells. TCRdb called the multiplex PCR reads again in MiXCR, with one record for every CDR3 protein. The sample shows about 1,600 distinct CDR3 sequences, around 82% of them seen only once. Input material: glioma tissue, nonneoplastic brain tissue, or PBMCs (not recorded which). The source is a human donor with low-grade glioma or glioblastoma, undergoing nonglioma brain surgery, or in good health (not recorded which). Some clones in this sample may be carry-over from other donors' samples. Each CDR3 is given with its conserved first and last residue. The D gene is left open where the match is weak. Rows may omit the clone size; those that give it use once, few, many or a size class.

NA TRBJ2-7 TRBV6-2/TRBV6-3 TRBD2 TGTGCCAGTTTATCTAGCGGATACTACGAGCAGTACTTC CASLSSGYYEQYF
NA TRBJ2-5 TRBV2 NA TGTGCCAGCACCCAAGTTTTTGAGGAGACCCAGTACTTC CASTQVFEETQYF
NA TRBJ1-1 TRBV6-2/TRBV6-3 NA TGTGCCAGCAATTACCCGACCGCCACTGCGAACACTGAAGCTTTCTTT CASNYPTATANTEAFF
NA TRBJ2-5 TRBV27 TRBD1 TGTGCCAGCAGTGCCCGGGACAGGGGGCTTGAGACCCAGTACTTC CASSARDRGLETQYF
NA TRBJ1-2 TRBV24-1 NA TGTGCCACCAGTGGAGGAATGGACTATGGCTACACCTTC CATSGGMDYGYTF
NA TRBJ2-7 TRBV27 NA TGTGCCAGCAGTAGGCAAGGGAGCGCGGCCTACGAGCAGTACTTC CASSRQGSAAYEQYF
NA TRBJ2-7 TRBV6-1 NA TGTGCCAGCAAGTTGGGCCAGAGGAGCTACGAGCAGTACTTC CASKLGQRSYEQYF
once TRBJ1-1 TRBV19 NA TGTGCCAGTAGTATAGGCAGCCAAGAAGCGGAGTTTGAAGCTTTCTTT CASSIGSQEAEFEAFF
NA TRBJ1-6 TRBV27 TRBD1 TGTGCCAGCAGTAAAGGACAGGGAGGTTCACCCCTCCACTTT CASSKGQGGSPLHF
NA TRBJ2-3 TRBV15 NA TGTGCCACCAGCAGGGCTTACAGCACAGATACGCAGTATTTT CATSRAYSTDTQYF
NA TRBJ2-7 TRBV19 TRBD1 TGTGCCAGTAGTGAGGGACAGGCCATGGAGCAGTACTTC CASSEGQAMEQYF
NA TRBJ2-3 TRBV27 TRBD1 TGTGCCAGCAGTTTGGGACAGGGGTTGATAGATACGCAGTATTTT CASSLGQGLIDTQYF
NA TRBJ1-3 TRBV20-1 NA TGCAGTGCTAGAGCTACAGGGAGAGGAAACACCATATATTTT CSARATGRGNTIYF
NA TRBJ1-1 TRBV27 NA TGTGCCAGCAGTATAGGTATCAGCACTGAAGCTTTCTTT CASSIGISTEAFF
NA TRBJ2-1 TRBV6-5 TRBD2 TGTGCCAGCAGCCTAAACAGGCTAGCGGGGGACAATGAGCAGTTCTTC CASSLNRLAGDNEQFF
NA TRBJ1-5 TRBV4-1 NA TGCGCCAGCAGCCCGGCGGCAGGCTTCAGCAATCAGCCCCAGCATTTT CASSPAAGFSNQPQHF
NA TRBJ2-3 TRBV6-2/TRBV6-3 NA TGTGCCAGCAGTTCCAGGGAAACAGATACGCAGTATTTT CASSSRETDTQYF